This TCR beta chain emerged from a study of cytomegalovirus exposure and HLA in healthy donors. This CDR3 region has 13 residues. The germline V gene encodes CDR1 SEHNR and CDR2 FQNEAQ (reference sequence). V was trimmed by 0 bases and J by 8 bases, leaving 11 bases between them. The PCR ran on 60 Vbeta and 13 Jbeta primers. The repertoire was sequenced with immunoSEQ multiplex PCR; TCRdb's copy has only in-frame clones and lacks some. The sample has under 150,000 clones, 78% seen once. As concerns this clone: Its antigen is unknown.

Study observations and caveats: TCR beta chains numbering approximately 150 were designated cytomegalovirus-associated. Upon later analysis, HLA-associated TCR beta chains proved more clonally expanded than other, equally common chains. Sequencing likely produced, as an artifact, a cluster of highly shared sequence variants.

The chain has TRBV7-9 and TRBJ2-7, with unresolved D. Sequences were obtained from PBMCs. The receptor was isolated from a male donor in good health and CMV-seronegative. CDR3 loop: CASSLAGTAQQYF. The CDR3 nucleotides are TGTGCCAGCAGCTTAGCGGGCACAGCTCAGCAGTACTTC.